The 31 T cell receptor beta chains below come from one sample, sequenced in a study of blood T cell repertoires in COVID-19. Generated by immunoSEQ multiplex PCR, the TCRdb table keeps only in-frame clones and is missing some. The sample yields about 160,000 clones, 81% seen once. The sample consisted of peripheral blood. The receptors were sampled from a man between 60 and 75 years old with active or convalescent COVID-19.

The chain links TRBV3-1 (or the pseudogene TRBV3-2) to TRBJ2-7, with D maybe TRBD2 (6 bases). The V end lost 1 base, the J end lost 2 bases, and 9 bases lay between the germline ends. The length of the CDR3 is 14 residues. CDR1 and CDR2 (germline): LGHDT, YNNKEL (reference sequence). The CDR3 protein is CASSQGAGTYEQYF. CDR3 nucleotide sequence: TGTGCCAGCAGCCAAGGGGCGGGAACCTACGAGCAGTACTTC.

V usage is TRBV12-3 or TRBV12-4 and J usage is TRBJ1-1; D call uncertain. V was shortened by 3 bases and J by 7 bases, with 6 bases between the two germline ends. The CDR3 contains 11 residues. The CDR3 protein is CASSLGVEAFF. CDR3 nucleotides: TGTGCCAGCAGTTTGGGCGTTGAAGCTTTCTTT.

The CDR3 here is CASSNLQAQAFF. The CDR3 DNA follows: TGTGCCAGCAGTAACTTACAGGCCCAAGCTTTCTTT. This chain links TRBV28 with TRBJ1-1; TRBD1 is a possible D gene (5 bases). V lost 5 bases to trimming and J lost 9 bases, with 13 bases between them. The CDR3 length is 12 residues. Per germline, CDR1 MDHEN and CDR2 SYDVKM.

The V and J genes are TRBV19 and TRBJ1-1; no clear D gene. This CDR3 contains 13 residues. The germline CDR1 and CDR2 sequences are LNHDA and SQIVND (reference sequence). Deletions cut 6 bases from V and 1 base from J, with 9 bases between. For the CDR3, the DNA is TGTGCCAGTAGGAGGGTTTCGAACACTGAAGCTTTCTTT. It is translated as CASRRVSNTEAFF.

The chain combines TRBV9 with TRBJ1-3; TRBD1 agrees at 7 bases. Per the germline V gene, CDR1 is SGDLS and CDR2 is YYNGEE. The CDR3 is made up of 15 amino acids. The V gene end was trimmed by 2 bases and the J gene end by 6 bases; junction bases not matched to a gene: 8. CDR3 sequence: CASSVQGGILNTIYF. Here the CDR3 DNA reads TGTGCCAGCAGCGTGCAGGGGGGAATCTTAAACACCATATATTTT.

The V gene is TRBV14, the J gene TRBJ2-5, with 9 bases lining up with TRBD2. There are 15 residues in the CDR3. Germline V gene lookup returns CDR1 SGHDN and CDR2 FVKESK. After removal of 1 base from V and 3 bases from J, the junction contained 3 bases not matched to a gene. The CDR3 protein is CASSQVAGAKETQYF. CDR3 bases: TGTGCCAGCAGCCAAGTAGCGGGGGCTAAAGAGACCCAGTACTTC.

The chain links TRBV6-2 or TRBV6-3 to TRBJ1-2; D remains unclear. V shed 5 bases and J shed 4 bases, with 8 bases lying between them. The CDR3 runs to 12 residues. CDR1 MNHEY and CDR2 SVGEGT come from the germline V gene. The CDR3 protein is CASSQRSYGYTF. The DNA of the CDR3 is TGTGCCAGCAGTCAAAGGAGCTATGGCTACACCTTC.

The chain has TRBV6-2 or TRBV6-3 and TRBJ2-3, with D perhaps TRBD1 (6 bases). The germline V and J ends were trimmed by 6 bases and 7 bases, with 11 bases remaining between them. This CDR3 has 12 residues. Germline V CDR1 and CDR2: MNHEY, SVGEGT. CDR3 sequence reads: CASSLQGYTQYF. As DNA, the CDR3 is TGTGCCAGCAGCCTACAGGGATATACGCAGTATTTT.

J is TRBJ1-4 and V is TRBV5-1; D remains ambiguous. Germline V CDR1 and CDR2: SGHRS, YFSETQ. The CDR3 is made up of 16 amino acids. The ends were cut back, 1 base at V and 4 bases at J, with 14 bases in the middle. Written as DNA, the CDR3 is TGCGCCAGCAGCTTGTCGGTATCCGCGTATAATGAAAAACTGTTTTTT. Amino acid sequence: CASSLSVSAYNEKLFF.

This sequence joins TRBV5-6 and TRBJ2-7; maybe TRBD2 (5 bases). Per germline, CDR1 SGHDT and CDR2 YYEEEE. V was pared by 0 bases and J by 1 base, with 14 bases between. CDR3 length equals 16 residues. The chain's CDR3 is CASSLGAAGASYEQYF. The CDR3 DNA follows: TGTGCCAGCAGCTTGGGTGCGGCGGGTGCTTCCTACGAGCAGTACTTC.

There are a few counts of this clone. The V and J genes are TRBV14 and TRBJ1-1; TRBD1 agrees at 8 bases. The CDR3 loop spans 16 amino acids. The germline gives CDR1 SGHDN, CDR2 FVKESK. Germline trimming cut 4 bases from V and 8 bases from J; bases unmatched to any gene: 15. This chain's CDR3 is CASSPRDRGSSREAFF. The CDR3 nucleotides are TGTGCCAGCAGCCCCCGAGACAGGGGATCCAGCCGAGAAGCTTTCTTT.

The rearrangement links TRBV28 to TRBJ1-6; 10 bases fit TRBD1. The V gene's germline CDR1 is MDHEN and CDR2 SYDVKM. The V and J ends lost 4 bases and 7 bases, in that order; junction bases with no gene match: 10. The CDR3 sequence is 17 residues long. The CDR3 DNA reads TGTGCCAGCAGTTCCGGGACAGGGGTCACAGGGAATTCACCCCTCCACTTT. Translation: CASSSGTGVTGNSPLHF. The complete variable domain, with remaining parts taken from reference TRBV28 and TRBJ1-6, reads DVKVTQSSRYLVKRTGEKVFLECVQDMDHENMFWYRQDPGLGLRLIYFSYDVKMKEKGDIPEGYSVSREKKERFSLILESASTNQTSMYLCASSSGTGVTGNSPLHFGNGTRLTVT.

V usage is TRBV1 and J usage is TRBJ2-3; the D call in the table, TRBD2, was not verified against the DNA. TRBV1 is tagged as a pseudogene. There are 16 residues in the CDR3. The CDR3 sequence is CTSSQARTRARSTQYF. CDR3 DNA sequence: TGCACCAGCAGCCAAGCGAGGACTAGAGCCCGATCGACGCAGTATTTT.

The rearrangement links TRBV19 to TRBJ1-2, with D possibly TRBD1 on 5 matching bases. Germline V gene lookup returns CDR1 LNHDA and CDR2 SQIVND (reference sequence). Trimming removed 3 bases at V and 8 bases at J, with 16 bases between. The CDR3 loop spans 14 amino acids. CDR3: CASSIDDSPLGYTF. Here the CDR3 DNA reads TGTGCCAGTAGTATTGATGACAGCCCTCTGGGCTACACCTTC.

The rearrangement joins TRBV6-5 to TRBJ2-3; the D gene is possibly TRBD1 (6 bases). Germline V gene data show CDR1 as MNHEY and CDR2 as SVGAGI. Trimming took off 5 bases at V and 1 base at J, with 13 bases between the two ends. This CDR3 has 15 residues. The CDR3 nucleotides read TGTGCCAGCAGTCTTACAGGGCCAGGCACAGATACGCAGTATTTT. Translation gives CASSLTGPGTDTQYF.

Only a few counts were recorded for this clone. V and J are TRBV5-6 and TRBJ2-1, with 8 positions matching TRBD2. Trimming at V came to 0 bases and at J to 7 bases, leaving 9 bases not matched to a gene. CDR1 is SGHDT and CDR2 is YYEEEE in the germline V gene. This CDR3 has 16 amino acids. CDR3 DNA: TGTGCCAGCAGCTTGGGTAATAGCGGGATGTCTAATGAGCAGTTCTTC. It translates to CASSLGNSGMSNEQFF.

The V and J genes are TRBV2 and TRBJ1-1, with D tentatively TRBD1 (5 bases). Between the trimmed V and J ends, which lost 5 bases and 1 base, there was a span of 11 bases. CDR1 SNHLY and CDR2 FYNNEI come from the germline V gene. The CDR3 sequence is 14 residues long. The CDR3 region is CASSQYGQNTEAFF. CDR3 nucleotides: TGTGCCAGCAGTCAATACGGACAGAACACTGAAGCTTTCTTT.

CDR3 amino acids: CASSPRGKLDEAFF. The DNA of the CDR3 is TGTGCCAGCAGCCCCCGCGGGAAACTAGATGAAGCTTTCTTT. The chain employs TRBV28 and TRBJ1-1; the D is unclear. CDR3 length equals 14 residues. Trimming took off 6 bases at V and 7 bases at J, with 18 bases between the two ends. The V gene's germline CDR1 is MDHEN and CDR2 SYDVKM. The complete variable domain, with remaining parts taken from reference TRBV28 and TRBJ1-1, reads DVKVTQSSRYLVKRTGEKVFLECVQDMDHENMFWYRQDPGLGLRLIYFSYDVKMKEKGDIPEGYSVSREKKERFSLILESASTNQTSMYLCASSPRGKLDEAFFGQGTRLTVV.

This rearrangement joins TRBV9 to TRBJ2-3, with 10 bases fitting TRBD2. V trimming: 1 base; J trimming: 10 bases; junction bases outside the gene matches: 6. This CDR3 contains 14 residues. Germline values: CDR1 SGDLS, CDR2 YYNGEE. CDR3 sequence: CASSVSGTSDSQYF. The CDR3 nucleotides read TGTGCCAGCAGCGTATCCGGGACTAGCGACTCGCAGTATTTT.

The table lists this clone with a count of one. Other nucleotide sequences in the sample specify the same CDR3. The chain combines TRBV2 with TRBJ2-3; D possibly corresponds to TRBD2 (5 bases). The V gene's germline CDR1 is SNHLY and CDR2 FYNNEI. V was trimmed by 2 bases and J by 3 bases, leaving 6 bases between them. This CDR3 contains 13 residues. DNA of the CDR3: TGTGCCAGCAGTGAACGGGGTACAGATACGCAGTATTTT. Its translation: CASSERGTDTQYF.

The V call is TRBV7-6, the J call TRBJ2-1; 8 bases are shared with TRBD2. This CDR3 region has 16 residues. J was trimmed by 7 bases and V by 1 base; bases with no gene match: 9. Germline loops: CDR1 SGHVS, CDR2 FNYEAQ. CDR3 protein: CASSLDPGGLGNEQFF. In DNA form, the CDR3 reads TGTGCCAGCAGCTTAGATCCGGGGGGGCTTGGAAATGAGCAGTTCTTC.

Written as DNA, the CDR3 is TGTGCCAGCAGCCAGGGGGCGTTAAGTTCACCCCTCCACTTT. Its protein is CASSQGALSSPLHF. The gene calls are TRBV3-1 (or the pseudogene TRBV3-2) and TRBJ1-6; possibly TRBD1 for D (6 bases). In germline, CDR1 is LGHDT, CDR2 YNNKEL (reference sequence). The CDR3 length is 14 residues. Deletions cut 3 bases from V and 9 bases from J, with 12 bases between.

This sequence joins TRBV28 and TRBJ1-5, with D perhaps matching TRBD1 (5 bases). The length of the CDR3 is 16 residues. V was shortened by 7 bases and J by 3 bases, with 19 bases between the two germline ends. Germline CDR1 MDHEN, CDR2 SYDVKM. The chain's CDR3 is CASTNLGAVINQPQHF. The CDR3 DNA is TGTGCCAGCACTAATTTAGGGGCAGTGATCAATCAGCCCCAGCATTTT.

The chain carries TRBV18 and TRBJ1-4; D may be TRBD1 (6 bases). The CDR3 is made up of 14 amino acids. CDR1 is KGHSH and CDR2 is LQKENI in the germline V gene. V was pared by 0 bases and J by 4 bases, with 6 bases between. The CDR3, as DNA: TGTGCCAGCTCACCACCGGACAGTAATGAAAAACTGTTTTTT. This gives the protein CASSPPDSNEKLFF.

This clone was counted a single time. The V call is TRBV3-1 (or the pseudogene TRBV3-2), the J call TRBJ2-3; D might be TRBD2 (5 bases). The CDR3 is 12 residues long. CDR1 is LGHDT, CDR2 YNNKEL, per germline (reference sequence). Trimming took off 7 bases at V and 6 bases at J, with 11 bases between the two ends. CDR3 residues: CASTAPGDTQYF. The CDR3 DNA reads as TGTGCCAGCACCGCGCCGGGGGATACGCAGTATTTT.

This chain joins TRBV3-1 (or the pseudogene TRBV3-2) and TRBJ2-1; tentative D call: TRBD2 (6 bases). In germline, CDR1 is LGHDT, CDR2 YNNKEL (reference sequence). CDR3 length equals 15 residues. The ends were cut back, 0 bases at V and 5 bases at J, with 11 bases in the middle. CDR3 amino acids: CASSQESRGNNEQFF. CDR3 nucleotides: TGTGCCAGCAGCCAAGAGAGCCGGGGGAACAATGAGCAGTTCTTC.

Of note for this clone: The sample contains more than one DNA sequence encoding this CDR3. V gene TRBV14 combines with J gene TRBJ1-1, with D possibly TRBD1 on 6 matching bases. Germline V gene sequence: CDR1 SGHDN, CDR2 FVKESK. Trimming removed 5 bases from V and 1 base from J, with 8 bases in between. The length of the CDR3 is 13 residues. CDR3 bases: TGTGCCAGCAGCAGACAGGAGAACACTGAAGCTTTCTTT. It yields the protein CASSRQENTEAFF.

Worth noting for this clone: Germline is not matched at one junction end, which may reflect a read error. The sample contains more than one DNA sequence encoding this CDR3. The rearrangement links TRBV7-2 to TRBJ2-7, with 9 nucleotides matching TRBD2. Per germline, CDR1 SGHTA and CDR2 FQGNSA. The CDR3 is 18 residues long. This CDR3 reads CASSLRPPGGRASYEQYF. CDR3 bases: TGTGCCAGTAGCTTGCGCCCGCCGGGCGGGAGGGCATCTTACGAGCAGTACTTC.

V and J are TRBV6-5 and TRBJ1-2; 7 bases line up with TRBD1. Losses at the gene ends were 5 bases for V and 6 bases for J; bases not matched to a gene: 6. The CDR3 has 13 residues. From germline, CDR1 is MNHEY and CDR2 SVGAGI. The CDR3 loop is CASSSQTGNGYTF. CDR3 DNA: TGTGCCAGCAGTAGCCAGACAGGGAATGGCTACACCTTC.

J is TRBJ2-2 and V is TRBV19; D remains ambiguous. CDR1 and CDR2 (germline): LNHDA, SQIVND (reference sequence). Trimming removed 3 bases from V and 1 base from J, with 6 bases in between. This CDR3 spans 14 amino acids. CDR3 residues: CASSIMWNTGELFF. CDR3 sequence (DNA): TGTGCCAGTAGTATTATGTGGAACACCGGGGAGCTGTTTTTT.

This chain links TRBV9 with TRBJ2-7; 9 bases are shared with TRBD1. V was pared by 3 bases and J by 5 bases, with 6 bases of the junction left unmatched. CDR3 length: 14 amino acids. Germline values: CDR1 SGDLS, CDR2 YYNGEE. CDR3 in amino acids: CASSGRDRAHEQYF. The CDR3 bases are TGTGCCAGCAGCGGCCGGGACAGGGCCCACGAGCAGTACTTC.